The rows below give T cell receptor beta chains drawn from one sample of a study of T cell repertoires in cytomegalovirus infection. TCRdb recomputed calls from the reads with MiXCR, one row per CDR3 protein. The table shows 500,000 to 600,000 distinct CDR3 sequences, with 16% occurring only once. Sequencing was carried out using CD8+ T cells from PBMCs. All receptors derive from a human donor in good health (CMV status not recorded). Some clones in this sample may be carry-over from other donors' samples. The CDR3 runs from the conserved cysteine through the conserved F or W. A D gene is named only where the DNA matches it firmly. The listing skips clone size in some rows; elsewhere it reads once, few, many or a size class.

CDR3nt,CDR3aa,j_gene,d_gene,abundance,v_gene
TGCAGTGCTAGAGAGAGGGGGGGGGTCCTGGAGCCCGGGGAGCTGTTTTTT,CSARERGGVLEPGELFF,TRBJ2-2,-,once,TRBV20-1
TGTGCCATCAGCTCGACAGGGAACACAGATACGCAGTATTTT,CAISSTGNTDTQYF,TRBJ2-3,TRBD1,once,TRBV10-3
TGTGCCAGCAGTTTTCGACAGAATAATGAAAAACTGTTTTTT,CASSFRQNNEKLFF,TRBJ1-4,-,-,TRBV27
TGTGCCAGCAGTGAATCTAGCGGGAGAGGCTATGAGCAGTTCTTC,CASSESSGRGYEQFF,TRBJ2-1,TRBD2,-,TRBV6-1
TGTGCCATCAGTGACCCTCAACTCTCTGAAGCTTTCTTT,CAISDPQLSEAFF,TRBJ1-1,-,few,TRBV10-3
TGCAGCGCCCAAGGGGACAGGGTCTACGAGCAGTACTTC,CSAQGDRVYEQYF,TRBJ2-7,TRBD1,few,TRBV29-1
TGTGCCAGCAGCTTCGTGGGGATAGGAGAAAAACTGTTTTTT,CASSFVGIGEKLFF,TRBJ1-4,-,-,TRBV7-9
TGTGCCAGCAGCCAAGAGTGGGGGGACAATGAGCAGTTCTTC,CASSQEWGDNEQFF,TRBJ2-1,-,medium-sized,TRBV14
TGTGCCTCCATGACAGGTGGGACTGAAGCTTTCTTT,CASMTGGTEAFF,TRBJ1-1,-,few,TRBV5-4
TGTGCCAGCAGTGAGGGAACCGCGTTTAACTATGGCTACACCTTC,CASSEGTAFNYGYTF,TRBJ1-2,-,-,TRBV2
TGTGCCAGCAGTTACCAGCGGGGGGCCCATGAGCAGTTCTTC,CASSYQRGAHEQFF,TRBJ2-1,TRBD2,-,TRBV27
TGTGCCAGCAAGAACAGGGGAATGAACACTGAAGCTTTCTTT,CASKNRGMNTEAFF,TRBJ1-1,TRBD1,many,TRBV6-1
TGTGCCAGCACCTCTTTAAAGTCGAGGGAACGTGGCAATCAGCCCCAGCATTTT,CASTSLKSRERGNQPQHF,TRBJ1-5,-,-,TRBV6-4
TGTGCCAGCAGCCCGGACAGGGGCTCTGGGGCCAACGTCCTGACTTTC,CASSPDRGSGANVLTF,TRBJ2-6,TRBD1,many,TRBV14
TGCAGTGCTAGAGATCTGCGGGAGTTTCCCTACGAGCAGTACTTC,CSARDLREFPYEQYF,TRBJ2-7,TRBD2,-,TRBV20-1
TGTGCCAGCAGTTACGCGTGGGGAAATCAGCCCCAGCATTTT,CASSYAWGNQPQHF,TRBJ1-5,-,-,TRBV6-6
TGTGCCAGTTTACCGGGACTTCGCACTGAGCAGTTCTTC,CASLPGLRTEQFF,TRBJ2-1,-,few,TRBV12-3/TRBV12-4
TGTGCCAGCAGCTTAGCGGCACGGCTTCTGGAGACCCAGTACTTC,CASSLAARLLETQYF,TRBJ2-5,-,many,TRBV7-6
TGTGCCAGCAGTTACTCTTCCGGCGGGGGGAACACTGAAGCTTTCTTT,CASSYSSGGGNTEAFF,TRBJ1-1,-,-,TRBV6-5
TGTGCTAGTGCCTCCGGGAATCAGCCCCAGCATTTT,CASASGNQPQHF,TRBJ1-5,-,many,TRBV12-5